Sequencing of this TCR beta chain was carried out in a study of cytomegalovirus exposure and HLA in healthy donors. Study observations and caveats: The study listed under 200 cytomegalovirus-associated TCR beta chains. The majority of TCR sequences were rare, yet some public TCRs appeared in many donors.

This CDR3 contains 11 residues. CDR1 and CDR2 from the germline V gene are MGHDK and SYGVNS. Trimming stripped 6 bases from V and 7 bases from J, with 8 bases between. With respect to this clone: No antigen is known for it.

Measured with immunoSEQ multiplex PCR; TCRdb has only the in-frame clones, and not every one. The data contain 45,000 to 65,000 clones, about 88% of them singletons. The sequenced sample was PBMCs. The TCR was taken from a woman between 18 and 29 years old in good health and CMV-seronegative. This rearrangement joins TRBV25-1 to TRBJ2-3; D not certain. The CDR3: CASSPDYTQYF. CDR3 coding DNA: TGTGCCAGCAGCCCAGACTATACGCAGTATTTT.